This TCR beta chain originates from a study of blood T cell repertoires in COVID-19. On the study more broadly: Samples representing acute and convalescent COVID-19 were sourced from the United States, Italy and Spain. PBMCs, B-cell-depleted T cells, or T cells provided the cDNA or gDNA that made up the material.

Seattle patients were enrolled during active infection and followed longitudinally. In the original analysis: Estimates of nucleated cell counts were drawn from the amplification of reference gene primers. Assay: immunoSEQ multiplex PCR; the TCRdb copy retains only in-frame clones and omits some. The D gene and trimming were derived from the DNA, and the V and J assignments and clone size from that table. This repertoire shows roughly 290,000 clones, 80% to 85% found once; its top ten account for less than 20%. The receptor's source is a person in their 70s with COVID-19, enrolled during active disease. Source material: peripheral blood.

DNA for the CDR3: TGTGCCAGCAGCGCGAGGGGTGGGACTCCCGGGGAGCTGTTTTTT. Its translation: CASSARGGTPGELFF. The V and J genes are TRBV9 and TRBJ2-2, with D perhaps matching TRBD2 (6 bases). The length of the CDR3 is 15 residues. Trimming cost V 3 bases and J 6 bases, with 15 bases left between them. Germline values: CDR1 SGDLS, CDR2 YYNGEE.